These 29 T cell receptor beta chains were sequenced from one sample in a study of blood T cell repertoires in COVID-19. Here immunoSEQ multiplex PCR was the method, and the copy in TCRdb shows in-frame clones only, minus some. The sample carries under 200,000 clones, roughly 86% recorded once. Sequenced material: peripheral blood. The origin of the receptors is a man in his 70s with acute or convalescent COVID-19.

The table lists this clone with a count of one. V is TRBV6-5 and J is TRBJ1-2, with D unclear. Germline lookup yields CDR1 MNHEY and CDR2 SVGAGI. The ends were cut back, 0 bases at V and 10 bases at J, with 12 bases in the middle. The CDR3 consists of 13 residues. DNA for the CDR3: TGTGCCAGCAGTTACTCCGGGATCATTGACTACACCTTC. It codes for CASSYSGIIDYTF.

Concerning this clone: The same CDR3 can be traced to other DNA sequences in this sample. The chain combines TRBV6-5 with TRBJ1-2, with D perhaps TRBD1 (5 bases). CDR3 length: 12 residues. V was trimmed by 5 bases and J by 1 base, leaving 5 bases between them. CDR1 is MNHEY, CDR2 SVGAGI, per germline. CDR3 nucleotides: TGTGCCAGCAGTCAGGGTAACTATGGCTACACCTTC. Protein sequence: CASSQGNYGYTF.

V is TRBV30 and J is TRBJ1-2; 9 nucleotides align to TRBD1. Unmatched junction bases numbered 8, after V lost 6 bases and J lost 3 bases. The length of the CDR3 is 14 residues. Germline CDR1 GTSNPN, CDR2 SVGIG (reference sequence). Here the CDR3 DNA reads TGTGCCTGCCTGAACCGGGACAGGGACTATGGCTACACCTTC. Translation: CACLNRDRDYGYTF.

The chain recombines TRBV10-1 with TRBJ1-1; maybe TRBD1 (5 bases). The V end lost 10 bases, the J end lost 6 bases, and 21 bases lay between the germline ends. The CDR3 runs 14 residues. Germline CDR1 and CDR2: WNHNN and SYGVQD (reference sequence). This chain's CDR3 is CAIRGPRTSSEAFF. The CDR3 DNA is TGCGCCATAAGAGGCCCCCGGACATCGTCTGAAGCTTTCTTT.

This chain uses TRBV30 with TRBJ2-4; 8 nucleotides agree with TRBD1. There are 16 residues in the CDR3. Germline lookup yields CDR1 GTSNPN and CDR2 SVGIG (reference sequence). V lost 0 bases and J lost 6; bases outside the gene matches: 10. CDR3 region: CAWSVRTGRAGNIQYF. Here the CDR3 DNA reads TGTGCCTGGAGTGTTAGGACAGGGAGAGCGGGAAACATTCAGTACTTC.

The chain couples TRBV19 to TRBJ1-4, with D uncertain. CDR1 and CDR2 from the germline V gene are LNHDA and SQIVND (reference sequence). With 7 bases removed from V and 6 bases from J, the gap between germline ends came to 21 bases. This CDR3 region has 16 residues. The CDR3 region is CASTSLGRERDEKLFF. CDR3 DNA sequence: TGTGCCAGTACCTCCCTGGGAAGGGAGAGGGATGAAAAACTGTTTTTT. Looking up the rest from reference TRBV19 and TRBJ1-4 gives the full variable domain: DGGITQSPKYLFRKEGQNVTLSCEQNLNHDAMYWYRQDPGQGLRLIYYSQIVNDFQKGDIAEGYSVSREKKESFPLTVTSAQKNPTAFYLCASTSLGRERDEKLFFGSGTQLSVL.

The CDR3 DNA is TGTGCCAGCAGCTTGGCAACGGGGGGGAGGGAGACCCAGTACTTC. It yields the protein CASSLATGGRETQYF. The chain joins TRBV5-4 to TRBJ2-5, with 8 bases identical to TRBD2. CDR3 length: 15 amino acids. V shed 0 bases, J shed 5 bases, and the junction held 6 bases outside the gene matches. From germline, CDR1 is SGHNT and CDR2 YYREEE (reference sequence). The full variable domain, with the rest looked up from reference TRBV5-4 and TRBJ2-5, is ETGVTQSPTHLIKTRGQQVTLRCSSQSGHNTVSWYQQALGQGPQFIFQYYREEENGRGNFPPRFSGLQFPNYSSELNVNALELDDSALYLCASSLATGGRETQYFGPGTRLLVL.

This clone was observed a few times. This chain links TRBV10-3 with TRBJ2-1; TRBD2 is a possible D gene (5 bases). The CDR3 is 13 amino acids. Between the trimmed V and J ends, which lost 6 bases and 5 bases, there was a span of 11 bases. CDR1 is ENHRY, CDR2 SYGVKD, per germline. CDR3 residues: CAIRETNNNEQFF. CDR3 coding DNA: TGTGCCATCAGGGAGACTAATAACAATGAGCAGTTCTTC.

The chain has TRBV18 and TRBJ2-5; tentative D call: TRBD1 (6 bases). The V gene lost 3 bases and the J gene lost 2 bases, with 19 bases spanning the gap. The CDR3 is made up of 17 amino acids. Germline V gene data show CDR1 as KGHSH and CDR2 as LQKENI. CDR3 region: CASSPTSGVPTQETQYF. Written as DNA, the CDR3 is TGTGCCAGCTCACCCACGTCAGGGGTCCCTACACAAGAGACCCAGTACTTC.

In regard to this clone: Other DNA sequences in the sample encode the same CDR3. V gene TRBV4-1 combines with J gene TRBJ2-7; 9 bases line up with TRBD1. Germline CDR1 is MGHRA and CDR2 is YSYEKL. Unmatched junction bases numbered 8, after V lost 3 bases and J lost 2 bases. This CDR3 has 16 residues. The CDR3 here is CASSQDRDRAPYEQYF. CDR3 DNA: TGCGCCAGCAGCCAGGACCGGGACAGGGCCCCCTACGAGCAGTACTTC.

V usage is TRBV5-1 and J usage is TRBJ1-4; the D gene is possibly TRBD1 (5 bases). The V and J ends lost 0 bases and 12 bases respectively, with 15 bases between them. The CDR3 runs to 14 residues. Germline CDR1 and CDR2: SGHRS and YFSETQ. In DNA form, the CDR3 reads TGCGCCAGCAGCTTGGGTGGGGGGTTTCGAGAACTGTTTTTT. It codes for CASSLGGGFRELFF.

The sample holds a few counts of this clone. The CDR3 DNA sequence: TGTGCCAGCAGCCAGGAGACTAGCGGGGGTTCCTACGAGCAGTACTTC. Translated: CASSQETSGGSYEQYF. The chain is built from TRBV4-2 and TRBJ2-7; 12 bases align to TRBD2. V was clipped by 3 bases and J by 1 base; unmatched bases: 4. The CDR3 is made up of 16 amino acids. Per the germline V gene, CDR1 is LGHNA and CDR2 is YNFKEQ.

This rearrangement joins TRBV30 to TRBJ1-1; possibly TRBD1 for D (5 bases). The CDR3 has 13 residues. Germline CDR1 is GTSNPN and CDR2 is SVGIG (reference sequence). The V and J ends lost 3 bases and 5 bases respectively, with 13 bases between them. CDR3 residues: CAWSAKGRTEAFF. The CDR3 DNA reads as TGTGCCTGGAGCGCTAAGGGGCGGACTGAAGCTTTCTTT.

The chain is built from TRBV9 and TRBJ1-2, with D uncertain. Germline V gives CDR1 SGDLS, CDR2 YYNGEE. This CDR3 region has 13 residues. V dropped 0 bases and J dropped 6 bases, with 9 bases sitting between them. The CDR3 bases are TGTGCCAGCAGCGTAGCGAGTAGAGATGGCTACACCTTC. Encoded protein: CASSVASRDGYTF. The complete variable domain, with remaining parts taken from reference TRBV9 and TRBJ1-2, reads DSGVTQTPKHLITATGQRVTLRCSPRSGDLSVYWYQQSLDQGLQFLIQYYNGEERAKGNILERFSAQQFPDLHSELNLSSLELGDSALYFCASSVASRDGYTFGSGTRLTVV.

This chain joins TRBV3-1 (or the pseudogene TRBV3-2) and TRBJ2-1, with TRBD2 matching over 8 bases. The germline CDR1 and CDR2 sequences are LGHDT and YNNKEL (reference sequence). The CDR3 has 16 residues. The V gene end was trimmed by 1 base and the J gene end by 6 bases; junction bases not matched to a gene: 8. The CDR3 reads CASSQVGRAPINEQFF. CDR3 DNA sequence: TGTGCCAGCAGCCAAGTCGGGAGGGCGCCTATCAATGAGCAGTTCTTC.

The V gene is TRBV5-1, the J gene TRBJ2-1, with a weak D call TRBD1 (6 bases). The V end was cut by 3 bases, the J end by 4 bases, with 11 bases between. CDR3 length: 14 residues. Germline V gene data show CDR1 as SGHRS and CDR2 as YFSETQ. The CDR3 sequence is CASSSTTGYNEQFF. The DNA of the CDR3 is TGCGCCAGCAGCTCGACGACAGGTTACAATGAGCAGTTCTTC.

This clone came up once. V gene TRBV5-1 combines with J gene TRBJ2-2; TRBD1 might be the D (5 bases). Looked up from germline, CDR1 is SGHRS and CDR2 is YFSETQ. Deletions cut 2 bases from V and 1 base from J, with 12 bases between. The CDR3 is 16 amino acids. The CDR3: CASSLRGSLNTGELFF. Here the CDR3 DNA reads TGCGCCAGCAGCTTAAGGGGTTCCCTGAACACCGGGGAGCTGTTTTTT.

This rearrangement joins TRBV24-1 to TRBJ2-2, with TRBD1 matching 9 bases. V lost 9 bases to trimming and J lost 1 base; unmatched junction nucleotides: 8. Germline V gene sequence: CDR1 KGHDR, CDR2 SFDVKD. The CDR3 spans 16 residues. The CDR3: CATAPSGQGNTGELFF. The CDR3 DNA follows: TGTGCCACCGCGCCATCGGGACAGGGGAACACCGGGGAGCTGTTTTTT.

V gene TRBV5-6 combines with J gene TRBJ1-4, with 8 bases aligning to TRBD1. Germline lookup yields CDR1 SGHDT and CDR2 YYEEEE. The length of the CDR3 is 14 residues. Trimming took 3 bases from V and 10 from J; bases not matched to a gene: 8. The CDR3 bases are TGTGCCAGCAGCTCGACAGGGGCAGGACGAAAACTGTTTTTT. Protein sequence: CASSSTGAGRKLFF.

The V call is TRBV15, the J call TRBJ2-7; TRBD2 agrees at 10 bases. This CDR3 region has 15 residues. With V trimmed by 4 bases and J by 4 bases, 7 bases remained unmatched. Germline assignment: CDR1 LNHNV and CDR2 YYDKDF (reference sequence). CDR3 region: CATSTGLAETYEQYF. DNA of the CDR3: TGTGCCACCAGCACCGGACTAGCGGAAACTTACGAGCAGTACTTC.

The rearrangement uses TRBV12-3 or TRBV12-4 and TRBJ2-7; D unresolved. The CDR3 totals 12 residues. V dropped 8 bases and J dropped 4 bases, with 12 bases sitting between them. The CDR3 DNA is TGTGCCAGCGGTGGCCGCCTTTACGAGCAGTACTTC. This translates into CASGGRLYEQYF.

The chain has TRBV12-3 or TRBV12-4 and TRBJ2-7, with 7 bases lining up with TRBD2. The CDR3 sequence is 12 residues long. Unmatched junction bases numbered 9, after V lost 5 bases and J lost 11 bases. The CDR3 sequence is CASSPAGDVEYF. Written as DNA, the CDR3 is TGTGCCAGCAGTCCGGCGGGAGATGTTGAGTACTTC.

The chain joins TRBV5-1 to TRBJ1-2, with 12 nucleotides matching TRBD1. V lost 4 bases to trimming and J lost 3 bases; unmatched junction nucleotides: 7. Germline CDR1 and CDR2: SGHRS and YFSETQ. CDR3 length: 16 amino acids. The DNA for the CDR3 is TGCGCCAGCAGCCTCGGGACAGGGGGCAGCGACTATGGCTACACCTTC. It encodes CASSLGTGGSDYGYTF.

This clone was detected a few times. The chain links TRBV12-5 to TRBJ2-7; 7 bases fit TRBD1. CDR1 and CDR2 from the germline V gene are LGHNT and FRNRAP. The V and J ends lost 4 bases and 4 bases, in that order; junction bases with no gene match: 1. The CDR3 totals 12 residues. Written as DNA, the CDR3 is TGTGCTAGTGGTTCCAGGGGGTACGAGCAGTACTTC. Translated, it gives CASGSRGYEQYF.

This clone was picked up one time. This chain uses TRBV5-1 with TRBJ2-6, with 7 bases identical to TRBD2. The ends lost 5 bases at V and 0 bases at J; junction bases unmatched: 8. Germline CDR1 reads SGHRS; CDR2 reads YFSETQ. The CDR3 has 17 residues. The CDR3 DNA reads as TGCGCCAGCAGTTACTTCTCGGGGGGCTCTGGGGCCAACGTCCTGACTTTC. As protein: CASSYFSGGSGANVLTF.

V and J are TRBV4-2 and TRBJ2-5; the D is unclear. Germline V gene sequence: CDR1 LGHNA, CDR2 YNFKEQ. Trimming took 2 bases from V and 4 from J, leaving 20 bases between them. This CDR3 comprises 17 residues. In nucleotides, the CDR3 is TGTGCCAGCAGCCAAACCCCTGCTGTTGGGCTTCTAGAGACCCAGTACTTC. It codes for CASSQTPAVGLLETQYF.

The chain joins TRBV5-1 to TRBJ2-5; D perhaps matches TRBD2 (5 bases). The CDR3 spans 13 residues. The V end was cut by 2 bases, the J end by 1 base, with 6 bases between. Germline CDR1 reads SGHRS; CDR2 reads YFSETQ. The CDR3 DNA reads as TGCGCCAGCAGCTTTGGAGGCCAAGAGACCCAGTACTTC. It yields the protein CASSFGGQETQYF.

Here the CDR3 DNA reads TGTGCCAGCAGTTACCCAGGACAGGGCTATGGCTACACCTTC. Its translation: CASSYPGQGYGYTF. V and J are TRBV6-5 and TRBJ1-2; 8 positions match TRBD1. The germline CDR1 and CDR2 sequences are MNHEY and SVGAGI. Trimming at V came to 2 bases and at J to 4 bases, leaving 3 bases not matched to a gene. This CDR3 spans 14 amino acids.

CDR3 sequence reads: CASSQEPGGAFF. As DNA, the CDR3 is TGTGCCAGCAGCCAAGAACCGGGTGGAGCTTTCTTT. V and J are TRBV3-1 (or the pseudogene TRBV3-2) and TRBJ1-1; no clear D gene. In germline, CDR1 is LGHDT, CDR2 YNNKEL (reference sequence). The CDR3 is made up of 12 amino acids. Trimming removed 0 bases at V and 10 bases at J, with 9 bases between.